This T cell receptor (beta chain) was documented in a study of T cells in localized non-small cell lung cancer. The CDR3 spans 12 residues. Some clones are missing from TCRdb's copy, which holds only in-frame ones; the method was immunoSEQ multiplex PCR. The profile shows around 29,000 clones, approximately 90% of them singletons. The gene calls are TRBV21-1 and TRBJ1-4; TRBD1 reflects the table's D call only, with no check against the DNA. TRBV21-1 is annotated as a pseudogene. The sample here was peripheral blood, taken before any cancer treatment. This receptor was taken from a female donor of 60 years or more with stage III squamous cell lung carcinoma. The CDR3 here is CASSKERTLPFF. The CDR3 DNA reads as TGTGCCAGCAGCAAAGAAAGGACACTGCCGTTTTTT.